These 13 T cell receptor beta chains came from one sample sequenced in a study of cytomegalovirus exposure and HLA in healthy donors. Generated by immunoSEQ multiplex PCR, the TCRdb table keeps only in-frame clones and is missing some. This table has hundreds of thousands of clones, roughly 84% appearing once. Sequencing was carried out using PBMCs. The source of these receptors is a woman younger than 30 in good health and CMV-seropositive.

The CDR3 DNA reads as TGTGCCAGCAGCCTAAAGCCCTATCGGGGGGAGCAGTACTTC. Amino acids: CASSLKPYRGEQYF. This chain uses TRBV27 with TRBJ2-7; D perhaps matches TRBD2 (6 bases). The germline gives CDR1 MNHEY, CDR2 SMNVEV (reference sequence). The germline V and J ends were trimmed by 6 bases and 7 bases, with 19 bases remaining between them. This CDR3 is built from 14 residues.

This clone is a singleton in its sample. The chain links TRBV28 to TRBJ1-5; 7 positions match TRBD1. The CDR3 is made up of 14 amino acids. Per the germline V gene, CDR1 is MDHEN and CDR2 is SYDVKM. V lost 3 bases and J lost 5; bases outside the gene matches: 4. The CDR3 DNA sequence: TGTGCCAGCAGTTTGGGACAGCCCCATCAGCCCCAGCATTTT. As protein: CASSLGQPHQPQHF.

Here the CDR3 DNA reads TGTGCCAGCAGTTACGGGGCAGGGCGCCAGCCCCAGCATTTT. The encoded protein is CASSYGAGRQPQHF. The V gene is TRBV6-5, the J gene TRBJ1-5; maybe TRBD1 (5 bases). CDR3 length: 14 residues. Germline-derived CDR1 and CDR2 are MNHEY and SVGAGI. V gave up 2 bases and J gave up 7 bases, with 12 bases separating them.

This clone has just a few counts. J is TRBJ1-1 and V is TRBV28; possibly TRBD1 for D (5 bases). V was clipped by 6 bases and J by 5 bases, with 10 bases between them. The germline V gene has CDR1 MDHEN and CDR2 SYDVKM. The CDR3 loop spans 12 amino acids. The CDR3 sequence is CASRSGFTEAFF. CDR3 in DNA: TGTGCCAGCAGATCAGGGTTTACTGAAGCTTTCTTT.

The chain recombines TRBV7-9 with TRBJ1-2, with 7 bases aligning to TRBD1. Germline CDR1 and CDR2: SEHNR and FQNEAQ (reference sequence). CDR3 length: 14 residues. J gave up 5 bases and V 11 bases, and 14 bases lay outside the gene matches. The CDR3 DNA sequence: TGTGCCGGACTGCGGCAGGGGGAAGGGTATGGCTACACCTTC. It codes for CAGLRQGEGYGYTF.

This chain connects TRBV28 to TRBJ2-7; D possibly corresponds to TRBD2 (5 bases). The V end lost 5 bases, the J end lost 0 bases, and 20 bases lay between the germline ends. The CDR3 consists of 17 residues. Looked up from germline, CDR1 is MDHEN and CDR2 is SYDVKM. The CDR3 here is CASSPLSGLESSYEQYF. The CDR3 DNA reads as TGTGCCAGCAGTCCCCTCTCCGGACTCGAGAGCTCCTACGAGCAGTACTTC. The variable domain in full, with the rest retrieved from reference TRBV28 and TRBJ2-7, is DVKVTQSSRYLVKRTGEKVFLECVQDMDHENMFWYRQDPGLGLRLIYFSYDVKMKEKGDIPEGYSVSREKKERFSLILESASTNQTSMYLCASSPLSGLESSYEQYFGPGTRLTVT.

This chain joins TRBV10-3 and TRBJ2-1; 7 bases agree with TRBD2. The CDR3 is made up of 15 amino acids. The V gene end was trimmed by 6 bases and the J gene end by 4 bases; junction bases not matched to a gene: 9. CDR1 and CDR2 (germline): ENHRY, SYGVKD. CDR3 DNA: TGTGCCATCAGAAGGCTAGCGGAGCCTTACAATGAGCAGTTCTTC. This sequence encodes CAIRRLAEPYNEQFF.

This chain joins TRBV2 and TRBJ2-7; 9 bases align to TRBD1. The CDR3 length is 13 residues. Germline values: CDR1 SNHLY, CDR2 FYNNEI. Trimming took 7 bases from V and 5 from J; bases not matched to a gene: 6. The CDR3 DNA is TGTGCCAGCAAAAGGGACAGGGTCGACGAGCAGTACTTC. Amino acids: CASKRDRVDEQYF.

For the CDR3, the DNA is TGTGCCATCAGGCCGGGACAGTCTATTGTAGCTTTCTTT. It codes for CAIRPGQSIVAFF. The chain uses TRBV10-3 and TRBJ1-1; 7 bases align to TRBD1. V was clipped by 6 bases and J by 10 bases; unmatched bases: 11. CDR1 ENHRY and CDR2 SYGVKD come from the germline V gene. This CDR3 is 13 amino acids long.

The rearrangement uses TRBV18 and TRBJ2-3; possibly TRBD2 for D (5 bases). Germline assignment: CDR1 KGHSH and CDR2 LQKENI. Trimming removed 1 base from V and 0 bases from J, with 11 bases in between. The CDR3 length is 16 residues. CDR3 sequence: CASSPRSGPSTDTQYF. As DNA, the CDR3 is TGTGCCAGCTCACCACGCAGCGGCCCTAGCACAGATACGCAGTATTTT.

This rearrangement joins TRBV10-1 to TRBJ2-7; tentatively, D is TRBD2 (6 bases). Germline V gene sequence: CDR1 WNHNN, CDR2 SYGVQD (reference sequence). Trimming cost V 1 base and J 1 base, with 20 bases left between them. This CDR3 is 18 amino acids long. The CDR3 loop is CASSEFLPQAGLSYEQYF. CDR3 bases: TGCGCCAGCAGTGAGTTTCTCCCCCAAGCGGGCCTTTCCTACGAGCAGTACTTC.

The rearrangement uses TRBV10-3 and TRBJ1-2; D is unclear. V lost 1 base and J 0 bases, leaving 3 bases between the germline ends. This CDR3 comprises 13 residues. Germline CDR1 reads ENHRY; CDR2 reads SYGVKD. CDR3 DNA: TGTGCCATCAGTGAGTTAGCTAACTATGGCTACACCTTC. Translation gives CAISELANYGYTF.

The CDR3 loop is CASSLGSRAEAFF. DNA of the CDR3: TGCGCCAGCAGCTTGGGTTCGAGGGCTGAAGCTTTCTTT. V and J are TRBV5-1 and TRBJ1-1; D not resolved. Trimming cost V 0 bases and J 6 bases, with 9 bases left between them. Germline lookup yields CDR1 SGHRS and CDR2 YFSETQ. CDR3 size: 13 residues. The full variable domain, in which reference TRBV5-1 and TRBJ1-1 provide the parts outside the CDR3, is KAGVTQTPRYLIKTRGQQVTLSCSPISGHRSVSWYQQTPGQGLQFLFEYFSETQRNKGNFPGRFSGRQFSNSRSEMNVSTLELGDSALYLCASSLGSRAEAFFGQGTRLTVV.